Each of the 5 T cell receptor beta chains below was sequenced from the same sample in a study of control samples from healthy donors and cancer patients. The table came from immunoSEQ multiplex PCR; TCRdb's copy has only in-frame clones and leaves some out. The table includes 90,000 or so clones, 70% to 90% detected once. Sequenced sample: blood. The receptors come from a woman aged 50 to 60 in good health.

J is TRBJ1-3 and V is TRBV6-5; D uncertain. The germline V and J ends were trimmed by 11 bases and 0 bases, with 14 bases remaining between them. CDR3 size: 14 residues. CDR1 and CDR2 (germline): MNHEY, SVGAGI. The CDR3, as DNA: TGTGCCTCCAGCACGGGGTCCTCTGGAAACACCATATATTTT. This gives the protein CASSTGSSGNTIYF.

The chain uses TRBV2 and TRBJ2-1; maybe TRBD2 (6 bases). V lost 4 bases and J 10 bases, leaving 14 bases between the germline ends. Looked up from germline, CDR1 is SNHLY and CDR2 is FYNNEI. This CDR3 has 13 residues. The DNA for the CDR3 is TGTGCCAGCAGTGGCGAACTAGCAACCGAGCAGTTCTTC. Translated: CASSGELATEQFF.

The CDR3 loop reads CASSLRVLAGGGADTQYF. The CDR3 DNA follows: TGTGCCAGCAGTTTACGGGTACTGGCGGGAGGGGGGGCAGATACGCAGTATTTT. The gene calls are TRBV28 and TRBJ2-3; 9 positions agree with TRBD2. After removal of 2 bases from V and 4 bases from J, the junction contained 13 bases not matched to a gene. Germline loops: CDR1 MDHEN, CDR2 SYDVKM. The CDR3 covers 18 residues.

A note on this clone: At one end, the junction sequence differs from germline, possibly due to a read error. Here the CDR3 reads CASSVDRGRRNGQFF. CDR3 nucleotide sequence: TGTGCCAGCAGTGTGGACAGGGGGCGAAGAAATGGGCAGTTCTTC. The chain combines TRBV2 with TRBJ2-1; 11 nucleotides align to TRBD1. Germline assignment: CDR1 SNHLY and CDR2 FYNNEI. This CDR3 is 15 amino acids long.

This chain links TRBV6-5 with TRBJ2-7, with unresolved D. The ends were cut back, 2 bases at V and 4 bases at J, with 9 bases in the middle. The CDR3 has 13 residues. The V gene's germline CDR1 is MNHEY and CDR2 SVGAGI. The CDR3 loop reads CASSYPGLYEQYF. CDR3 nucleotide sequence: TGTGCCAGCAGTTACCCTGGTCTTTACGAGCAGTACTTC.